A single sample gave rise to the 23 T cell receptor beta chains below, sequenced in a study of cytomegalovirus exposure and HLA in healthy donors. The study ran its PCR with 60 Vbeta and 13 Jbeta primers. Repertoires were generated with immunoSEQ multiplex PCR, while TCRdb's copy carries only in-frame clones and drops some. The sample comprises over 150,000 clones, approximately 71% of which are singletons, and 5% to 6.5% rests with the top ten. Sequenced sample: PBMCs. All receptors derive from a woman aged 18-35 years in good health and CMV-seropositive.

This chain connects TRBV7-2 to TRBJ1-5; a weak D match, TRBD1 (6 bases). The CDR3 runs to 16 residues. V was cut by 1 base and J by 6 bases, with 16 bases left in between. Germline V gives CDR1 SGHTA, CDR2 FQGNSA. CDR3 in DNA: TGTGCCAGCAGCTTAGTGGGGGGGCGCTCAGGTCAGCCCCAGCATTTT. This translates into CASSLVGGRSGQPQHF.

This clone has just one count. The rearrangement uses TRBV4-1 and TRBJ2-7, with 9 positions matching TRBD1. This CDR3 is 16 amino acids long. Losses at the gene ends were 4 bases for V and 6 bases for J; bases not matched to a gene: 13. Germline V gene data show CDR1 as MGHRA and CDR2 as YSYEKL. As DNA, the CDR3 is TGCGCCAGCAGCCTACTACCGGGACAGGGCGATTTCGAGCAGTACTTC. This encodes CASSLLPGQGDFEQYF.

J is TRBJ2-7 and V is TRBV30, with 7 nucleotides matching TRBD1. V lost 1 base to trimming and J lost 3 bases; unmatched junction nucleotides: 9. Germline V CDR1 and CDR2: GTSNPN, SVGIG (reference sequence). The CDR3 consists of 15 residues. Here the CDR3 reads CAWSASPDRFYEQYF. As DNA, the CDR3 is TGTGCCTGGAGTGCCTCCCCGGACAGGTTCTACGAGCAGTACTTC.

The chain couples TRBV7-6 to TRBJ2-7; D is perhaps TRBD2 (6 bases). V lost 2 bases and J 7 bases, leaving 21 bases between the germline ends. This CDR3 contains 16 residues. The V gene's germline CDR1 is SGHVS and CDR2 FNYEAQ. CDR3 in amino acids: CASSLTFAGTQGEQYF. The CDR3 bases are TGTGCCAGCAGCTTAACCTTCGCAGGGACTCAAGGGGAGCAGTACTTC.

The chain carries TRBV4-2 and TRBJ1-1; 8 bases are a match to TRBD1. V lost 3 bases and J lost 5; bases outside the gene matches: 11. The CDR3 covers 16 residues. Germline V gives CDR1 LGHNA, CDR2 YNFKEQ. CDR3: CASSHEDRGAGTEAFF. DNA of the CDR3: TGTGCCAGCAGCCACGAAGACAGGGGCGCAGGTACTGAAGCTTTCTTT.

The genes are TRBV9 and TRBJ2-7; TRBD2 matches at 13 bases. J gave up 6 bases and V 5 bases, and 8 bases lay outside the gene matches. The CDR3 covers 15 residues. Germline-derived CDR1 and CDR2 are SGDLS and YYNGEE. The CDR3 sequence: CASSGGLAGPREQYF. The CDR3 bases are TGTGCCAGCAGTGGGGGACTAGCGGGGCCCCGCGAGCAGTACTTC.

This clone turned up a few times. This rearrangement joins TRBV7-2 to TRBJ2-3; D ambiguous. The length of the CDR3 is 13 residues. CDR1 and CDR2 (germline): SGHTA, FQGNSA. With 5 bases removed from V and 5 bases from J, the gap between germline ends came to 11 bases. The CDR3 loop is CASSQNTQDTQYF. CDR3 in DNA: TGTGCCAGCAGCCAGAACACCCAAGATACGCAGTATTTT.

This chain joins TRBV9 and TRBJ2-3; TRBD2 matches 16 bases. V lost 4 bases, J lost 0 bases, and 5 bases stayed unmatched. The CDR3 covers 18 residues. The germline gives CDR1 SGDLS, CDR2 YYNGEE. The CDR3 nucleotides are TGTGCCAGCAGCCCGGGACTAGCGGGGGGGGCTAGCACAGATACGCAGTATTTT. As protein: CASSPGLAGGASTDTQYF. Using reference TRBV9 and TRBJ2-3 for the parts outside the CDR3, the full variable domain is DSGVTQTPKHLITATGQRVTLRCSPRSGDLSVYWYQQSLDQGLQFLIQYYNGEERAKGNILERFSAQQFPDLHSELNLSSLELGDSALYFCASSPGLAGGASTDTQYFGPGTRLTVL.

This chain joins TRBV27 and TRBJ1-6; a weak D match, TRBD1 (5 bases). V was trimmed by 2 bases and J by 5 bases, leaving 13 bases between them. The CDR3 runs 16 residues. The germline V gene encodes CDR1 MNHEY and CDR2 SMNVEV (reference sequence). CDR3 in amino acids: CASSLRRGGNNSPLHF. CDR3 DNA sequence: TGTGCCAGCAGTTTACGTCGTGGGGGGAATAATTCACCCCTCCACTTT.

The chain combines TRBV5-4 with TRBJ2-3, with 7 bases lining up with TRBD1. The CDR3 contains 14 residues. The junction had 5 bases not matched to a gene; V was cut back by 6 bases and J by 1 base. CDR1 and CDR2 (germline): SGHNT, YYREEE (reference sequence). The DNA for the CDR3 is TGTGCCAGCACCAGGGACAGCGGCACAGATACGCAGTATTTT. Encoded protein: CASTRDSGTDTQYF.

This rearrangement joins TRBV15 to TRBJ2-7; D gene ambiguous. Trimming took 6 bases from V and 0 from J, leaving 12 bases between them. This CDR3 is built from 14 residues. Germline CDR1 and CDR2: LNHNV and YYDKDF (reference sequence). The CDR3 DNA reads as TGTGCCACCAGGCCGGCGGCGAGCTCCTACGAGCAGTACTTC. Translated: CATRPAASSYEQYF.

The gene calls are TRBV5-3 and TRBJ1-3; possible D gene TRBD1, 6 bases. TRBV5-3 is annotated as an ORF whose role is uncertain. The ends were cut back, 4 bases at V and 0 bases at J, with 17 bases in the middle. This CDR3 has 17 amino acids. The CDR3 reads CARSNIRDTNSGNTIYF. The CDR3 DNA reads as TGTGCCAGAAGCAACATCCGGGACACCAACTCTGGAAACACCATATATTTT.

V gene TRBV10-3 combines with J gene TRBJ2-7; the match to TRBD1 covers 10 bases. The CDR3 is 15 residues long. Germline V CDR1 and CDR2: ENHRY, SYGVKD. Trimming at V came to 4 bases and at J to 2 bases, leaving 5 bases not matched to a gene. The CDR3 reads CAISARQGAAYEQYF. DNA for the CDR3: TGTGCCATCAGTGCCAGACAGGGGGCGGCCTACGAGCAGTACTTC.

This chain connects TRBV6-4 to TRBJ2-1; 10 bases are shared with TRBD2. Trimming took 0 bases from V and 5 from J; bases not matched to a gene: 4. The CDR3 runs 16 residues. From germline, CDR1 is MRHNA and CDR2 SNTAGT. Written as DNA, the CDR3 is TGTGCCAGCAGTGACTCCGAGCGGGGGGGCCACAATGAGCAGTTCTTC. Amino acid sequence: CASSDSERGGHNEQFF.

The chain carries TRBV6-4 and TRBJ2-7; perhaps TRBD1 as D (5 bases). From germline, CDR1 is MRHNA and CDR2 SNTAGT. This CDR3 contains 14 residues. The V gene lost 5 bases and the J gene lost 5 bases, with 16 bases spanning the gap. The CDR3 here is CASSHQGVADEQYF. CDR3 nucleotide sequence: TGTGCCAGCAGTCATCAGGGTGTCGCAGACGAGCAGTACTTC.

This chain uses TRBV9 with TRBJ2-2, with D maybe TRBD1 (5 bases). Trimming stripped 5 bases from V and 14 bases from J, with 25 bases between. The CDR3 has 15 amino acids. Germline-derived CDR1 and CDR2 are SGDLS and YYNGEE. The CDR3 coding sequence is TGTGCCAGCAGTTCCAACCAGGGCGCCCCGAGTCTACTGTTTTTT. Its protein product is CASSSNQGAPSLLFF.

The J gene is TRBJ2-5, the V gene TRBV10-3, with 13 nucleotides matching TRBD2. Germline V lookup: CDR1 ENHRY, CDR2 SYGVKD. Trimming took 11 bases from V and 5 from J; bases not matched to a gene: 8. The CDR3 length is 14 residues. CDR3 amino acids: CAVGTSGDGETQYF. The CDR3 DNA is TGTGCCGTCGGGACTAGCGGGGACGGGGAGACCCAGTACTTC.

The V and J genes are TRBV27 and TRBJ1-3; D call uncertain. CDR1 is MNHEY, CDR2 SMNVEV, per germline (reference sequence). The CDR3 contains 15 residues. With 0 bases removed from V and 0 bases from J, the gap between germline ends came to 6 bases. DNA for the CDR3: TGTGCCAGCAGTTTATCCGTGAGCTCTGGAAACACCATATATTTT. Amino acid sequence: CASSLSVSSGNTIYF.

The rearrangement uses TRBV5-5 and TRBJ2-1, with TRBD1 as a possible D gene (6 bases). The CDR3 consists of 16 residues. Per germline, CDR1 SGHKS and CDR2 YYEKEE (reference sequence). V lost 0 bases and J lost 2, with 12 bases in between. In DNA form, the CDR3 reads TGTGCCAGCAGCTTGGTAGGGGGAAGCGCCTACAATGAGCAGTTCTTC. Residues: CASSLVGGSAYNEQFF.

The J gene is TRBJ1-1, the V gene TRBV28, with D perhaps matching TRBD1 (6 bases). The CDR3 runs to 14 residues. The V and J ends lost 4 bases and 2 bases respectively, with 11 bases between them. Germline assignment: CDR1 MDHEN and CDR2 SYDVKM. The DNA of the CDR3 is TGTGCCAGCAGTTCCCGGGACACCAACACTGAAGCTTTCTTT. Translation gives CASSSRDTNTEAFF.

The chain couples TRBV5-5 to TRBJ2-7; 9 bases are shared with TRBD2. CDR1 and CDR2 (germline): SGHKS, YYEKEE (reference sequence). This CDR3 is 16 amino acids long. Germline trimming cut 5 bases from V and 6 bases from J; bases unmatched to any gene: 15. The DNA for the CDR3 is TGTGCCAGCAGTGGCGGGGGGGGCGGGGGACCCTTCGAGCAGTACTTC. As protein: CASSGGGGGGPFEQYF.

The V and J genes are TRBV2 and TRBJ2-5; 8 nucleotides align to TRBD2. V trimming: 11 bases; J trimming: 2 bases; junction bases outside the gene matches: 7. The CDR3 loop spans 13 amino acids. Germline CDR1 is SNHLY and CDR2 is FYNNEI. This chain's CDR3 is CASSGGIQETQYF. The DNA for the CDR3 is TGTGCCTCGAGCGGGGGCATACAAGAGACCCAGTACTTC. Drawing the rest from reference TRBV2 and TRBJ2-5, the complete variable domain is EPEVTQTPSHQVTQMGQEVILRCVPISNHLYFYWYRQILGQKVEFLVSFYNNEISEKSEIFDDQFSVERPDGSNFTLKIRSTKLEDSAMYFCASSGGIQETQYFGPGTRLLVL.

This clone was detected once. This rearrangement joins TRBV7-2 to TRBJ2-3; 8 bases line up with TRBD2. Germline trimming cut 1 base from V and 8 bases from J; bases unmatched to any gene: 8. Germline V gene lookup returns CDR1 SGHTA and CDR2 FQGNSA. CDR3 length: 15 amino acids. As DNA, the CDR3 is TGTGCCAGCAGCTTAGGTTTAAGCGGGGGCTGTACGCAGTATTTT. Protein product: CASSLGLSGGCTQYF.